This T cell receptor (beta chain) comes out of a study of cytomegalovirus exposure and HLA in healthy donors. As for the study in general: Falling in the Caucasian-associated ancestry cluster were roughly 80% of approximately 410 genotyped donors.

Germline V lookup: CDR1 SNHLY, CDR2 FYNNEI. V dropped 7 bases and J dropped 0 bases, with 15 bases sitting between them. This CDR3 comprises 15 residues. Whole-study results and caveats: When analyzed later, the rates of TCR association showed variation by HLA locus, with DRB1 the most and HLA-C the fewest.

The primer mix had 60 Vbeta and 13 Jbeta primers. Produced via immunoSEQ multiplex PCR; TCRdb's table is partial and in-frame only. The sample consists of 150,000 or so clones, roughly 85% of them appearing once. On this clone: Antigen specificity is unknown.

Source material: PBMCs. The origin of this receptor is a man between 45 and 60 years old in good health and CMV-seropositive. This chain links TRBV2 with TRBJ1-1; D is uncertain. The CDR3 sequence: CASMGQVLLNTEAFF. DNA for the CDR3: TGTGCCAGCATGGGTCAGGTTTTATTGAACACTGAAGCTTTCTTT.